This TCR beta chain was recovered during a study of blood T cells in healthy people across ages. Sample-barcoded 5' priming and a J-beta primer mix drove a second PCR of roughly 6 to 12 cycles. All samples yielded 3 million or more CDR3-containing paired-end reads. Each CDR3 protein gets one entry after TCRdb re-called the 5' RACE reads with MiXCR. The sample lists under 1,100,000 distinct CDR3 sequences; 20% to 25% were seen once. This clonotype was counted many times. CDR3 size: 12 residues. Trimming pared 5 bases from V and 3 bases from J, leaving 5 bases between. This sample was also put to use in a study of T cells of mothers and their children. That report notes: Each donor was one of three healthy Caucasian mothers or one of their six children.

The source of this sequence is a girl aged 2-10 years in good health. The chain uses TRBV12-3 or TRBV12-4 and TRBJ1-3; no definite D call. The sequenced sample was blood. CDR3 coding DNA: TGTGCCAGCAGTCAGATTGGAAACACCATATATTTT. Its protein is CASSQIGNTIYF.